The sequence of this T cell receptor (beta chain) was determined in a study of blood T cell repertoires in COVID-19. Looking at the study overall: T cells, B-cell-depleted T cells, or PBMCs supplied cDNA or gDNA.

Sequencing used immunoSEQ multiplex PCR; TCRdb keeps in-frame clones, though not all of them. The sample holds about 97,000 clones; around 87% are singletons and the top ten take approximately 15%. The CDR3 contains 15 residues. The chain has TRBV21-1 and TRBJ2-5; the table's D call TRBD2 went unverified against the DNA. TRBV21-1 is described as a pseudogene. Material: peripheral blood. This sequence was found in a human donor in a cohort sampled during active COVID-19. The CDR3 DNA is TGTGCCGGTGGTGGCCTTGGCGGGGAGGAAGAGACCCAGTACTTC. Protein: CAGGGLGGEEETQYF.